This T cell receptor (beta chain) was recovered during a study of T cells in Graves' hyperthyroidism and ophthalmopathy. Trimming cost V 6 bases and J 9 bases; bases outside gene matches: 17. The CDR3 is 18 amino acids. Germline V CDR1 and CDR2: SGHAT, FQNNGV. Authors of the study amplified TCR beta CDR3 regions from RNA transcripts. A first-round RT-PCR of the TCR CDR3 used the HTBI primer set. Each CDR3 protein gets one entry after TCRdb re-called the multiplex PCR reads with MiXCR. The sample holds 600,000 to 850,000 distinct CDR3 sequences, under 20% seen once. Study results and caveats: Ophthalmopathy was told apart from stable hyperthyroidism by a 13 V-J model.

This clonotype was counted only a few times. Its antigen remains unknown. With a duration under 2 months, the hyperthyroidism was newly diagnosed in patients aged 18 to 65. Diagnoses rested on clinical symptoms, serum thyroxine and TRAb, thyroid ultrasound and orbital computed tomography. This TCR came from a woman aged 45 to 65 with Graves' hyperthyroidism that later progressed to Graves' ophthalmopathy. Source material: blood. The chain links TRBV11-2 to TRBJ1-6; TRBD1 matches at 10 bases. The DNA for the CDR3 is TGTGCCAGCAGTAAAGGAACATCGCCCGGGACAGGGGTTTCACCCCTCCACTTT. This encodes CASSKGTSPGTGVSPLHF.